Each of the 12 T cell receptor beta chains below was sequenced from the same sample in a study of cytomegalovirus exposure and HLA in healthy donors (dated by TCRdb to 2016 to 2017). Library method: the immunoSEQ multiplex PCR assay. A mixture of 60 forward primers for TCR Vbeta segments and 13 reverse primers for TCR Jbeta segments was used in the multiplex PCR. This immuneACCESS table, as held by TCRdb, lists in-frame sequences with V and J called but not all clones. Of the missing ones, under half trace to an unresolved V gene in checked studies; the others have no known cause. The sample data list approximately 160,000 clones, and about 80% of these were observed just once. The top ten hold approximately 1.5% of the sample. The sequenced sample was PBMCs. These receptors came from a man in his forties in good health and CMV-seronegative.

This chain links TRBV28 with TRBJ2-7; weak D call: TRBD2 (5 bases). Germline V gives CDR1 MDHEN, CDR2 SYDVKM. Trimming shortened V by 5 bases and J by 7 bases, and 15 bases separated the two germline ends. The length of the CDR3 is 13 residues. As DNA, the CDR3 is TGTGCCAGCAGTGAGGGCAGCCTGGTAGAGCAGTACTTC. The encoded protein is CASSEGSLVEQYF.

This clone was detected only once. The V and J genes are TRBV5-1 and TRBJ1-2; 7 bases map to TRBD1. The germline V gene has CDR1 SGHRS and CDR2 YFSETQ. CDR3 length equals 16 residues. V lost 1 base, J lost 7 bases, and 13 bases stayed unmatched. The CDR3 region is CASSLTVGQGVLGYTF. The DNA of the CDR3 is TGCGCCAGCAGCTTGACGGTCGGGCAGGGGGTACTTGGCTACACCTTC. Full variable domain (rest looked up from reference TRBV5-1 and TRBJ1-2): KAGVTQTPRYLIKTRGQQVTLSCSPISGHRSVSWYQQTPGQGLQFLFEYFSETQRNKGNFPGRFSGRQFSNSRSEMNVSTLELGDSALYLCASSLTVGQGVLGYTFGSGTRLTVV.

The chain joins TRBV2 to TRBJ2-1; tentatively, D is TRBD1 (6 bases). V was cut by 2 bases and J by 8 bases, with 13 bases left in between. The CDR3 sequence is 14 residues long. CDR1 SNHLY and CDR2 FYNNEI come from the germline V gene. CDR3 residues: CASSEQQGWYEQFF. The CDR3 DNA reads as TGTGCCAGCAGTGAACAACAGGGTTGGTATGAGCAGTTCTTC. Combining the CDR3 with reference TRBV2 and TRBJ2-1 gives the whole variable domain EPEVTQTPSHQVTQMGQEVILRCVPISNHLYFYWYRQILGQKVEFLVSFYNNEISEKSEIFDDQFSVERPDGSNFTLKIRSTKLEDSAMYFCASSEQQGWYEQFFGPGTRLTVL.

The gene calls are TRBV5-1 and TRBJ2-1; TRBD2 aligns across 7 bases. Looked up from germline, CDR1 is SGHRS and CDR2 is YFSETQ. The CDR3 loop spans 15 amino acids. Trimming at V came to 0 bases and at J to 2 bases, leaving 2 bases not matched to a gene. The CDR3 DNA reads as TGCGCCAGCAGCTTGGCTAGCGGTCCCTACAATGAGCAGTTCTTC. It encodes CASSLASGPYNEQFF.

The chain carries TRBV7-9 and TRBJ2-2; 7 nucleotides match TRBD1. The CDR3 totals 14 residues. Germline loops: CDR1 SEHNR, CDR2 FQNEAQ (reference sequence). Losses at the gene ends were 5 bases for V and 8 bases for J; bases not matched to a gene: 8. The DNA for the CDR3 is TGTGCCAGCAGCCAATCGACAGGGAAGGGGGAGCTGTTTTTT. This sequence encodes CASSQSTGKGELFF. Together with reference TRBV7-9 and TRBJ2-2, the CDR3 gives the full variable domain: DTGVSQNPRHKITKRGQNVTFRCDPISEHNRLYWYRQTLGQGPEFLTYFQNEAQLEKSRLLSDRFSAERPKGSFSTLEIQRTEQGDSAMYLCASSQSTGKGELFFGEGSRLTVL.

The chain joins TRBV27 to TRBJ1-1, with TRBD1 as a possible D gene (5 bases). CDR1 is MNHEY and CDR2 is SMNVEV in the germline V gene (reference sequence). The CDR3 runs 13 residues. Trimming cost V 4 bases and J 5 bases, with 11 bases left between them. The CDR3 nucleotides are TGTGCCAGCAGTTGGGGCGGGGCGACTGAAGCTTTCTTT. Residues: CASSWGGATEAFF.

This clone was detected only a few times. The V call is TRBV18, the J call TRBJ2-1; D is perhaps TRBD2 (6 bases). The CDR3 is made up of 15 amino acids. Germline V gives CDR1 KGHSH, CDR2 LQKENI. The germline V and J ends were trimmed by 6 bases and 2 bases, with 14 bases remaining between them. The CDR3 loop is CASSLGLPTYNEQFF. CDR3 sequence (DNA): TGTGCCAGCTCGCTTGGACTACCGACCTACAATGAGCAGTTCTTC.

This rearrangement joins TRBV6-6 to TRBJ2-5; a possible D gene is TRBD2 (5 bases). V was shortened by 4 bases and J by 3 bases, with 18 bases between the two germline ends. The length of the CDR3 is 16 residues. CDR1 is MNHNY, CDR2 SVGAGI, per germline (reference sequence). The CDR3 loop reads CASSSNTASIEETQYF. The CDR3 DNA reads TGTGCCAGCAGTTCGAATACGGCTAGCATAGAAGAGACCCAGTACTTC.

Regarding this clone: Mismatch with germline at one junction end may stem from a read error. The chain is built from TRBV7-9 and TRBJ1-5; D gene unclear. This CDR3 has 12 amino acids. Germline CDR1 and CDR2: SEHNR and FQNEAQ (reference sequence). DNA of the CDR3: TGTTCCAGCAGCGTCGGAGCCCAGCCCCAGCATTTT. Amino acids: CSSSVGAQPQHF.

J is TRBJ2-1 and V is TRBV29-1; TRBD2 matches at 12 bases. Germline-derived CDR1 and CDR2 are SQVTM and ANQGSEA. V was clipped by 4 bases and J by 4 bases; unmatched bases: 5. The CDR3 runs 15 residues. The CDR3 region is CSVGGLAGTYNEQFF. The CDR3 coding sequence is TGCAGCGTTGGAGGACTAGCGGGGACGTACAATGAGCAGTTCTTC.

This clone was detected a few times. The rearrangement joins TRBV27 to TRBJ2-1; 8 bases line up with TRBD2. This CDR3 region has 14 residues. Germline V lookup: CDR1 MNHEY, CDR2 SMNVEV (reference sequence). V was clipped by 6 bases and J by 4 bases; unmatched bases: 5. The CDR3, as DNA: TGTGCCAGCAGAATAGCGGGGCAATACAATGAGCAGTTCTTC. Its protein is CASRIAGQYNEQFF.

The chain employs TRBV28 and TRBJ1-1, with no clear D. Germline V gene sequence: CDR1 MDHEN, CDR2 SYDVKM. Trimming shortened V by 4 bases and J by 1 base, and 16 bases separated the two germline ends. The CDR3 covers 16 residues. DNA for the CDR3: TGTGCCAGCAGTTACCCAATCCCTCCGGGGAACACTGAAGCTTTCTTT. Translating it yields CASSYPIPPGNTEAFF. Full variable domain (remainder filled in from reference TRBV28 and TRBJ1-1): DVKVTQSSRYLVKRTGEKVFLECVQDMDHENMFWYRQDPGLGLRLIYFSYDVKMKEKGDIPEGYSVSREKKERFSLILESASTNQTSMYLCASSYPIPPGNTEAFFGQGTRLTVV.